The 13 T cell receptor beta chains below come from one sample, sequenced in a study of identical twins. MiXCR, run by TCRdb on the 5' RACE reads, gives a single entry per CDR3 protein. Here the sample spans approximately 680,000 distinct CDR3 sequences, under 8.5% being singletons. These data also formed part of another study, on yellow fever vaccine responses in identical twins.

Sequenced input: PBMCs. The receptor set was obtained from a woman in her late teens or twenties in good health.

This clonotype was seen ten or more times. The CDR3 region is CSVVGYPGTGAYEQYF. The CDR3 DNA sequence: TGCAGCGTTGTGGGTTACCCCGGGACAGGGGCCTACGAGCAGTACTTC. The V call is TRBV29-1, the J call TRBJ2-7; TRBD1 aligns across 10 bases. The V gene's germline CDR1 is SQVTM and CDR2 ANQGSEA. This CDR3 region has 16 residues. J lost 2 bases, V lost 4 bases, and 11 bases had no gene match.

This clonotype has more than one count but fewer than ten. This chain connects TRBV7-2 to TRBJ2-1; D possibly matches TRBD1 or TRBD2 (5 bases each). Germline V lookup: CDR1 SGHTA, CDR2 FQGNSA. Trimming stripped 3 bases from V and 9 bases from J, with 21 bases between. The CDR3 runs to 16 residues. CDR3 loop: CASSLNRDLRAVEQFF. CDR3 in DNA: TGTGCCAGCAGCTTGAACCGGGACCTACGGGCCGTTGAGCAGTTCTTC.

This clonotype was seen at least ten times. The CDR3 coding sequence is TGCAGTGCTAGCCCGGGACAGGGGGCGGGATCACCCCTCCACTTT. It specifies CSASPGQGAGSPLHF. The rearrangement links TRBV20-1 to TRBJ1-6, with TRBD1 matching over 12 bases. Germline trimming cut 3 bases from V and 10 bases from J; bases unmatched to any gene: 7. The germline CDR1 and CDR2 sequences are DFQATT and SNEGSKA (reference sequence). The CDR3 length is 15 residues.

The chain is built from TRBV27 and TRBJ2-7; D is perhaps TRBD1 (5 bases). The ends were cut back, 5 bases at V and 0 bases at J, with 26 bases in the middle. The germline V gene has CDR1 MNHEY and CDR2 SMNVEV (reference sequence). CDR3 length equals 19 residues. The CDR3 loop is CASSKTTGRTATSSYEQYF. Written as DNA, the CDR3 is TGTGCCAGCAGTAAGACAACAGGACGAACTGCGACAAGCTCCTACGAGCAGTACTTC.

Only a few counts were recorded for this clonotype. The chain has TRBV3-1 and TRBJ2-2; 15 positions agree with TRBD2. J lost 5 bases, V lost 11 bases, and 18 bases had no gene match. This CDR3 has 19 residues. Germline V CDR1 and CDR2: LGHDT, YNNKEL (reference sequence). CDR3 bases: TGTGCCTACCTAGGGGGGACTAGCGGGAGGAAAAGGATAACCGGGGAGCTGTTTTTT. Its translation: CAYLGGTSGRKRITGELFF.

This clonotype was recorded many times. This chain connects TRBV12-3 or TRBV12-4 to TRBJ2-3; D perhaps matches TRBD1 (6 bases). V was shortened by 5 bases and J by 5 bases, with 14 bases between the two germline ends. This CDR3 has 14 amino acids. CDR3 sequence (DNA): TGTGCCAGCAGTCCCACAGGGTTGGGAGATACGCAGTATTTT. This codes for CASSPTGLGDTQYF.

This clonotype was recorded at least ten times. The chain links TRBV9 to TRBJ2-2; TRBD2 aligns across 10 bases. Germline loops: CDR1 SGDLS, CDR2 YYNGEE. This CDR3 is built from 14 residues. With 2 bases clipped from V and 8 bases from J, the junction kept 3 bases outside the gene matches. As DNA, the CDR3 is TGTGCCAGCAGCGTCTGGACTAGCGGTGGGGAGCTGTTTTTT. It specifies CASSVWTSGGELFF.

This clonotype was observed many times. The V gene is TRBV3-1, the J gene TRBJ1-6; 9 bases map to TRBD1. Looked up from germline, CDR1 is LGHDT and CDR2 is YNNKEL (reference sequence). The CDR3 covers 16 residues. V shed 1 base, J shed 10 bases, and the junction held 8 bases outside the gene matches. CDR3 region: CASSQGTGQGYSPLHF. In nucleotides, the CDR3 is TGTGCCAGCAGCCAAGGAACCGGACAGGGGTACTCACCCCTCCACTTT.

This clonotype was found many times. This sequence joins TRBV2 and TRBJ2-4; tentative D call: TRBD1 (6 bases). Germline CDR1 is SNHLY and CDR2 is FYNNEI. The CDR3 is 15 residues long. Trimming stripped 7 bases from V and 0 bases from J, with 13 bases between. Here the CDR3 reads CASKQGELAKNIQYF. CDR3 in DNA: TGTGCCAGCAAACAGGGAGAACTAGCCAAAAACATTCAGTACTTC.

The V and J genes are TRBV20-1 and TRBJ2-5; unclear D gene. With 6 bases removed from V and 7 bases from J, the gap between germline ends came to 24 bases. Looked up from germline, CDR1 is DFQATT and CDR2 is SNEGSKA (reference sequence). The CDR3 contains 15 residues. CDR3 coding DNA: TGCAGTGCCCTTGGTCGTCGTCGTAATGTTCGGACCCAGTACTTC. Protein: CSALGRRRNVRTQYF.

The chain joins TRBV24-1 to TRBJ2-5; 7 nucleotides align to TRBD1. This CDR3 has 14 amino acids. The germline V gene encodes CDR1 KGHDR and CDR2 SFDVKD. Losses at the gene ends were 3 bases for V and 4 bases for J; bases not matched to a gene: 4. CDR3 bases: TGTGCCACCAGTGATCAGACAGGGAGAGAGACCCAGTACTTC. This gives the protein CATSDQTGRETQYF.

This clonotype was counted between two and nine times. The chain links TRBV2 to TRBJ2-1; 8 positions match TRBD2. This CDR3 is 15 amino acids long. The J segment lost 0 bases and the V segment lost 6 bases, leaving 4 bases of the junction unmatched. CDR1 is SNHLY, CDR2 FYNNEI, per germline. In nucleotides, the CDR3 is TGTGCCAGCAGACGGAGCGGGAGCTCCTACAATGAGCAGTTCTTC. It encodes CASRRSGSSYNEQFF.

V and J are TRBV5-8 and TRBJ1-4, with TRBD1 matching 7 bases. This CDR3 is 16 amino acids long. From germline, CDR1 is SGHTS and CDR2 YDEGEE. With V trimmed by 6 bases and J by 8 bases, 16 bases remained unmatched. In DNA form, the CDR3 reads TGTGCCAGCACCCTCTGGAAAGGGACAGCGATCGAAAAACTGTTTTTT. This encodes CASTLWKGTAIEKLFF.